Following are 10 T cell receptor beta chains from one sample sequenced in a study of CD8 T cells in ankylosing spondylitis (dated by TCRdb to about 2017). The library was prepared using 5' RACE. Sequencing took place on an Illumina HiSeq 2500. TCRdb passed the public sequencing reads through fastp at Q25 and MiXCR, retaining productive beta sequences. Every entry covers one CDR3 protein and lists the most common genes and DNA from its rows. Here the sample has fewer than 250,000 distinct CDR3 sequences; approximately 30% occur a single time. The ten most abundant clones make up around 4.5% of the sample. The sequencing input was blood, either unsorted or a sorted T cell fraction (not recorded which). These receptors all stem from a male donor with ankylosing spondylitis or in good health (not recorded which).

This clonotype showed up just a few times. The rearrangement joins TRBV20-1 to TRBJ2-2; a possible D gene is TRBD2 (5 bases). Trimming removed 4 bases from V and 7 bases from J, with 16 bases in between. The CDR3 is 14 amino acids. Germline V gene sequence: CDR1 DFQATT, CDR2 SNEGSKA (reference sequence). The CDR3 reads CSATSGLKYGELFF. DNA for the CDR3: TGCAGTGCTACAAGCGGCCTCAAGTACGGGGAGCTGTTTTTT.

V usage is TRBV6-4 and J usage is TRBJ2-5; TRBD1 is a possible D gene (7 bases). CDR1 MRHNA and CDR2 SNTAGT come from the germline V gene. The CDR3 has 15 amino acids. The V gene lost 4 bases and the J gene lost 4 bases, with 16 bases spanning the gap. CDR3 loop: CASSAQGGSGETQYF. CDR3 in DNA: TGTGCCAGCAGTGCCCAGGGGGGCTCTGGAGAGACCCAGTACTTC.

This clonotype was counted between two and nine times. The chain joins TRBV5-1 to TRBJ2-7, with 8 bases lining up with TRBD1. Germline values: CDR1 SGHRS, CDR2 YFSETQ. After removal of 4 bases from V and 1 base from J, the junction contained 10 bases not matched to a gene. The CDR3 loop spans 16 amino acids. The CDR3 DNA reads TGCGCCAGCAGCGGTGGACAGGGCAGGAGGTCCTACGAGCAGTACTTC. It encodes CASSGGQGRRSYEQYF.

The table lists this clonotype with a few counts. This rearrangement joins TRBV10-3 to TRBJ2-5; D ambiguous. V lost 0 bases, J lost 4 bases, and 3 bases lay in between. This CDR3 is 12 amino acids long. Germline V gene sequence: CDR1 ENHRY, CDR2 SYGVKD. The DNA for the CDR3 is TGTGCCATCAGTGAGTCAGCAGAGACCCAGTACTTC. As protein: CAISESAETQYF.

This clonotype was detected ten times or more. The chain carries TRBV6-4 and TRBJ2-2; D is perhaps TRBD1 or TRBD2 (5 bases each). The V end was cut by 3 bases, the J end by 3 bases, with 8 bases between. Looked up from germline, CDR1 is MRHNA and CDR2 is SNTAGT. This CDR3 comprises 14 residues. The DNA of the CDR3 is TGTGCCAGCAGTGAAGGGGACGACACCGGGGAGCTGTTTTTT. Protein product: CASSEGDDTGELFF.

This clonotype was detected only a few times. The V call is TRBV5-1, the J call TRBJ2-5; tentatively, D is TRBD1 or TRBD2 (6 bases each). Germline V CDR1 and CDR2: SGHRS, YFSETQ. V shed 5 bases and J shed 5 bases, with 13 bases lying between them. The CDR3 sequence is 13 residues long. CDR3 sequence reads: CASRTGARETQYF. The CDR3 coding sequence is TGCGCCAGCAGAACGGGGGCGCGGGAGACCCAGTACTTC.

This clonotype was seen a few times. Here the CDR3 DNA reads TGCAGTGCTAGAGACGGCGACACAGATACGCAGTATTTT. Translating it yields CSARDGDTDTQYF. This chain joins TRBV20-1 and TRBJ2-3, with unresolved D. The CDR3 has 13 amino acids. Germline CDR1 is DFQATT and CDR2 is SNEGSKA (reference sequence). V gave up 0 bases and J gave up 2 bases, with 6 bases separating them.

This clonotype was observed a few times. V usage is TRBV5-1 and J usage is TRBJ2-1; D not certain. V was clipped by 0 bases and J by 6 bases, with 7 bases between them. The CDR3 covers 13 residues. Germline CDR1 is SGHRS and CDR2 is YFSETQ. CDR3 DNA sequence: TGCGCCAGCAGCTTGGGACCCGGCAATGAGCAGTTCTTC. This codes for CASSLGPGNEQFF. The whole variable domain, filled in from reference TRBV5-1 and TRBJ2-1, reads KAGVTQTPRYLIKTRGQQVTLSCSPISGHRSVSWYQQTPGQGLQFLFEYFSETQRNKGNFPGRFSGRQFSNSRSEMNVSTLELGDSALYLCASSLGPGNEQFFGPGTRLTVL.

The J gene is TRBJ2-3, the V gene TRBV15; possible D gene TRBD2, 6 bases. V was trimmed by 5 bases and J by 2 bases, leaving 17 bases between them. The length of the CDR3 is 16 residues. Per germline, CDR1 LNHNV and CDR2 YYDKDF (reference sequence). CDR3 in amino acids: CATSPGLGGNTDTQYF. The DNA of the CDR3 is TGTGCCACCAGCCCAGGCTTAGGCGGGAACACAGATACGCAGTATTTT.

V gene TRBV20-1 combines with J gene TRBJ2-3; no clear D. With 6 bases removed from V and 5 bases from J, the gap between germline ends came to 12 bases. This CDR3 spans 12 amino acids. Germline V gene lookup returns CDR1 DFQATT and CDR2 SNEGSKA (reference sequence). Here the CDR3 reads CSAKGPGDTQYF. CDR3 nucleotide sequence: TGCAGTGCAAAGGGTCCGGGAGATACGCAGTATTTT.